The 5 T cell receptor beta chains listed next were all sequenced from one sample in a study of blood T cell repertoires in COVID-19 (dated by TCRdb to 2019 to 2021). Libraries were constructed by the immunoSEQ multiplex PCR assay. TCRdb's version of the immuneACCESS table is confined to in-frame rearrangements and falls short of the full clone set. An unresolved V gene accounts for under half of the shortfall where checked; the remainder is of unknown origin. The sample data list under 400,000 clones, and around 87% of these were observed just once. About 1.9% of the sample goes to the ten largest clones. Sequencing input: PBMCs or T cells enriched from blood (not recorded which). The receptors derive from a man aged 40-49 years in a cohort exposed to, infected with or recovered from COVID-19 (not recorded which).

The chain couples TRBV5-1 to TRBJ2-7, with 8 bases that match TRBD2. J was trimmed by 1 base and V by 7 bases; bases with no gene match: 7. Germline assignment: CDR1 SGHRS and CDR2 YFSETQ. The CDR3 length is 14 residues. In DNA, the CDR3 is TGCGCCAGCGGAACTAGCGGAGGATCCTACGAGCAGTACTTC. Translating it yields CASGTSGGSYEQYF.

The chain recombines TRBV3-1 (or the pseudogene TRBV3-2) with TRBJ2-1; D is perhaps TRBD2 (5 bases). V was shortened by 1 base and J by 9 bases, with 10 bases between the two germline ends. Germline lookup yields CDR1 LGHDT and CDR2 YNNKEL (reference sequence). The CDR3 is made up of 13 amino acids. As DNA, the CDR3 is TGTGCCAGCAGCCAAGGTGTGAGGGTTGAGCAGTTCTTC. Its protein is CASSQGVRVEQFF.

V and J are TRBV5-1 and TRBJ2-1, with 11 positions matching TRBD2. CDR3 size: 16 residues. Germline assignment: CDR1 SGHRS and CDR2 YFSETQ. Trimming took 3 bases from V and 8 from J; bases not matched to a gene: 10. The CDR3 DNA sequence: TGCGCCAGCAGCTATGGGGGCACTAGCGGGAGAGATGAGCAGTTCTTC. Amino acid sequence: CASSYGGTSGRDEQFF.

As regards this clone: The same CDR3 arises from other DNA sequences in this sample as well. This chain links TRBV5-1 with TRBJ2-1; unclear D gene. The V gene lost 0 bases and the J gene lost 1 base, with 8 bases spanning the gap. The CDR3 spans 15 residues. The germline CDR1 and CDR2 sequences are SGHRS and YFSETQ. The CDR3 nucleotides read TGCGCCAGCAGCTTGGTGGCAGAATCCTACAATGAGCAGTTCTTC. Translating gives CASSLVAESYNEQFF.

The V call is TRBV7-8, the J call TRBJ2-5, with TRBD2 identical over 7 bases. The CDR3 runs to 14 residues. Germline values: CDR1 SGHVS, CDR2 FQNEAQ. Trimming took 1 base from V and 7 from J; bases not matched to a gene: 6. The CDR3 nucleotides are TGTGCCAGCAGCTTAGTTGGGGGGGGACTGACCCAGTACTTC. Its protein is CASSLVGGGLTQYF. Full variable domain (missing parts from reference TRBV7-8 and TRBJ2-5): GAGVSQSPRYKVAKRGQDVALRCDPISGHVSLFWYQQALGQGPEFLTYFQNEAQLDKSGLPSDRFFAERPEGSVSTLKIQRTQQEDSAVYLCASSLVGGGLTQYFGPGTRLLVL.